Following are 22 T cell receptor beta chains from one sample sequenced in a study of blood T cells in healthy people across ages. A second PCR, run for about 7 to 11 cycles, used a sample-barcoded 5' primer plus a J-beta primer mix. Via MiXCR, TCRdb re-called the 5' RACE reads, giving one row per CDR3 protein. The table records about 1,400,000 distinct CDR3 sequences, approximately 38% of them present only once. Sequenced input: blood. These TCRs come from a woman under 30 in good health.

Comment on this clonotype: A much larger clone is a single base away; this may be a read error. The J gene is TRBJ2-5, the V gene TRBV29-1; D may correspond to TRBD1 or TRBD2 (5 bases each). The germline gives CDR1 SQVTM, CDR2 ANQGSEA. The CDR3 totals 11 residues. Trimming removed 8 bases from V and 11 bases from J, with 18 bases in between. CDR3 nucleotide sequence: TGCAGCACAACGAGGGGCGATGAGCAGTACTTC. Translation gives CSTTRGDEQYF.

CDR3 nucleotides: TGCGCCAGCAGCCAAGATCCTGGGCGAGGAGGGAGGCGGGATGAGACCCAGTACTTC. It is translated as CASSQDPGRGGRRDETQYF. The chain combines TRBV4-1 with TRBJ2-5; D might be TRBD2 (6 bases). CDR3 length: 19 residues. V lost 0 bases and J 5 bases, leaving 25 bases between the germline ends. The germline V gene encodes CDR1 MGHRA and CDR2 YSYEKL.

CDR3 protein: CASSQGSVGRGEQYF. Written as DNA, the CDR3 is TGTGCCAGCAGCCAAGGGTCAGTGGGTCGTGGGGAGCAGTACTTC. The rearrangement joins TRBV3-1 to TRBJ2-7, with D uncertain. Looked up from germline, CDR1 is LGHDT and CDR2 is YNNKEL (reference sequence). The CDR3 contains 15 residues. The V end was cut by 1 base, the J end by 7 bases, with 17 bases between.

V usage is TRBV2 and J usage is TRBJ2-3; 8 bases line up with TRBD1. The CDR3 totals 15 residues. Per the germline V gene, CDR1 is SNHLY and CDR2 is FYNNEI. With V trimmed by 6 bases and J by 1 base, 6 bases remained unmatched. This CDR3 reads CASRPDRGGTDTQYF. The CDR3 DNA is TGTGCCAGCAGACCCGACAGGGGCGGCACAGATACGCAGTATTTT. Looking up the rest from reference TRBV2 and TRBJ2-3 gives the full variable domain: EPEVTQTPSHQVTQMGQEVILRCVPISNHLYFYWYRQILGQKVEFLVSFYNNEISEKSEIFDDQFSVERPDGSNFTLKIRSTKLEDSAMYFCASRPDRGGTDTQYFGPGTRLTVL.

The count of this clonotype is one. The chain links TRBV3-1 to TRBJ2-5; a weak D match, TRBD2 (6 bases). The V and J ends lost 1 base and 5 bases respectively, with 11 bases between them. The CDR3 is made up of 14 amino acids. Germline V gene sequence: CDR1 LGHDT, CDR2 YNNKEL (reference sequence). In DNA, the CDR3 is TGTGCCAGCAGCCAAGTAACGGGGGACGAGACCCAGTACTTC. It specifies CASSQVTGDETQYF.

This clonotype appeared a few times. This chain connects TRBV10-3 to TRBJ2-1; D may be TRBD2 (6 bases). V was shortened by 7 bases and J by 0 bases, with 10 bases between the two germline ends. The CDR3 length is 14 residues. Germline assignment: CDR1 ENHRY and CDR2 SYGVKD. CDR3 nucleotide sequence: TGTGCCATCACGGCGGGGAGCTCCTACAATGAGCAGTTCTTC. It is translated as CAITAGSSYNEQFF.

There are many counts of this clonotype. The rearrangement uses TRBV29-1 and TRBJ2-1; TRBD2 agrees at 14 bases. Germline V gene lookup returns CDR1 SQVTM and CDR2 ANQGSEA. CDR3 length: 14 amino acids. The V segment lost 8 bases and the J segment 7 bases; nucleotides outside the gene matches: 7. The CDR3 protein is CSPRLAGGVNEQFF. The DNA of the CDR3 is TGCAGCCCCCGACTAGCGGGAGGGGTGAATGAGCAGTTCTTC.

The rearrangement links TRBV7-2 to TRBJ2-5; weak D call: TRBD2 (6 bases). The length of the CDR3 is 15 residues. Germline V gene sequence: CDR1 SGHTA, CDR2 FQGNSA. Between the trimmed V and J ends, which lost 0 bases and 2 bases, there was a span of 10 bases. The CDR3: CASSLAAGWQETQYF. Written as DNA, the CDR3 is TGTGCCAGCAGCTTAGCGGCGGGGTGGCAAGAGACCCAGTACTTC.

The chain joins TRBV20-1 to TRBJ1-2; D call uncertain. Germline CDR1 DFQATT, CDR2 SNEGSKA (reference sequence). V shed 1 base and J shed 3 bases, with 12 bases lying between them. This CDR3 comprises 14 residues. The CDR3 here is CSARARRKDYGYTF. For the CDR3, the DNA is TGCAGTGCTAGAGCTCGGCGGAAAGACTATGGCTACACCTTC.

The CDR3 nucleotides are TGTGCCAGCAGCCCGAGGAGCGCCCGATACAATGAGCAGTACTTC. Amino acid sequence: CASSPRSARYNEQYF. The V call is TRBV2, the J call TRBJ2-1, with D hard to call. The J call may be mistaken, given a closer DNA end match to TRBJ2-7. The CDR3 is 15 amino acids. Germline CDR1 is SNHLY and CDR2 is FYNNEI.

The CDR3 sequence: CASSLWGNTDLGQYF. The CDR3, as DNA: TGCGCCAGCAGCTTGTGGGGCAATACCGACCTTGGGCAGTACTTC. The V and J genes are TRBV5-1 and TRBJ2-5; TRBD1 is a possible D gene (5 bases). Trimming stripped 1 base from V and 11 bases from J, with 21 bases between. Germline V gives CDR1 SGHRS, CDR2 YFSETQ. CDR3 length: 15 amino acids.

The chain combines TRBV20-1 with TRBJ2-7; D might be TRBD2 (6 bases). V lost 6 bases and J lost 0, with 15 bases in between. The CDR3 contains 14 residues. Germline V lookup: CDR1 DFQATT, CDR2 SNEGSKA (reference sequence). CDR3 coding DNA: TGCAGTGCCCCGGACGGGGGAAACTCCTACGAGCAGTACTTC. Translating it yields CSAPDGGNSYEQYF.

There are a few counts of this clonotype. This chain joins TRBV12-3 or TRBV12-4 and TRBJ2-7, with 10 nucleotides matching TRBD1. This CDR3 spans 15 amino acids. The J segment lost 2 bases and the V segment lost 4 bases, leaving 5 bases of the junction unmatched. DNA for the CDR3: TGTGCCAGCAGTTCATGGGACAGGGGCACCTACGAGCAGTACTTC. This encodes CASSSWDRGTYEQYF.

There are many counts of this clonotype. This chain links TRBV20-1 with TRBJ2-7; unclear D gene. Germline CDR1 and CDR2: DFQATT and SNEGSKA (reference sequence). The CDR3 length is 12 residues. Trimming pared 5 bases from V and 2 bases from J, leaving 10 bases between. As DNA, the CDR3 is TGCAGTGCTCCCTATAGAGCCTACGAGCAGTACTTC. Translating gives CSAPYRAYEQYF.

About this clonotype: One end of the junction is discordant with germline, which a read error may explain. This sequence joins TRBV10-2 and TRBJ2-7; 8 bases are shared with TRBD2. CDR1 is WSHSY and CDR2 is SAAADI in the germline V gene. The CDR3 consists of 13 residues. CDR3 nucleotide sequence: TGCGCCAGCAGAGGGACTAGAGGCCCCGAGCAGTACTTT. Its protein is CASRGTRGPEQYF.

In its sample, this clonotype was seen a few times. The chain combines TRBV6-1 with TRBJ2-1, with TRBD1 identical over 9 bases. Trimming removed 8 bases from V and 10 bases from J; junction bases left unmatched: 12. The CDR3 length is 14 residues. Germline values: CDR1 MNHNS, CDR2 SASEGT. The CDR3 sequence: CASLPRDRVDEQFF. The CDR3 bases are TGTGCCAGCCTCCCTCGGGACAGGGTGGACGAGCAGTTCTTC.

The chain couples TRBV7-2 to TRBJ2-7; TRBD1 or TRBD2 may be the D gene (5 bases each). Trimming cost V 5 bases and J 9 bases, with 17 bases left between them. This CDR3 is built from 13 residues. Germline V gene lookup returns CDR1 SGHTA and CDR2 FQGNSA. The CDR3 nucleotides read TGTGCCAGCAGCCGTGGGGGTCATGGCGTGCAGTACTTC. Its translation is CASSRGGHGVQYF.

The rearrangement links TRBV9 to TRBJ2-3; D is unresolved. The CDR3 has 15 residues. V lost 4 bases, J lost 2 bases, and 14 bases lay in between. From germline, CDR1 is SGDLS and CDR2 YYNGEE. CDR3 coding DNA: TGTGCCAGCAGCCTCCCAAGGGAAGACACAGATACGCAGTATTTT. Protein: CASSLPREDTDTQYF.

The J gene is TRBJ2-1, the V gene TRBV6-5, with 8 bases identical to TRBD2. CDR1 is MNHEY, CDR2 SVGAGI, per germline. The trim removed 0 bases at V and 8 bases at J, leaving 24 bases unmatched. This CDR3 contains 21 residues. The CDR3 sequence is CASSYSLGRGADSPLYDEQFF. The CDR3 coding sequence is TGTGCCAGCAGTTACTCGCTGGGGCGGGGGGCCGATTCCCCTCTATATGATGAGCAGTTCTTC.

The chain joins TRBV13 to TRBJ1-3; the D is unclear. The CDR3 consists of 16 residues. V gave up 5 bases and J gave up 6 bases, with 20 bases separating them. CDR1 is PRHDT, CDR2 FYEKMQ, per germline (reference sequence). The chain's CDR3 is CASSPRARTDENTIYF. CDR3 in DNA: TGTGCCAGCAGCCCCCGGGCGCGGACGGACGAAAACACCATATATTTT.

The table lists this clonotype with a few counts. The J gene is TRBJ2-2, the V gene TRBV7-8; no clear D. The V gene lost 1 base and the J gene lost 2 bases, with 11 bases spanning the gap. The germline V gene has CDR1 SGHVS and CDR2 FQNEAQ. This CDR3 is built from 16 residues. CDR3 residues: CASSLVPNPNTGELFF. CDR3 DNA sequence: TGTGCCAGCAGCTTAGTCCCCAACCCAAACACCGGGGAGCTGTTTTTT.

The chain joins TRBV9 to TRBJ2-1; the D is unclear. Gene TRBJ2-7 matches the end of the DNA better, so the J call may be wrong. Germline V gene lookup returns CDR1 SGDLS and CDR2 YYNGEE. The CDR3 has 13 residues. DNA of the CDR3: TGTGCCAGCAGCCGGTTAGGCATCAATGAGCAGTACTTC. Protein product: CASSRLGINEQYF.